The clone carrying this T cell receptor beta chain has just a few counts. Sequenced by immunoSEQ multiplex PCR; TCRdb stores in-frame clones only, minus some. The sample contains 54,000 or so clones, approximately 80% of which appear only once. This entry comes from a study of OX40 agonist ivuxolimab in advanced cancers. For the study at large: Eligibility admitted prior anti-PD-1, anti-PD-L1 or anti-CTLA-4 therapy; about 40% had some.

This CDR3 has 16 amino acids. The germline CDR1 and CDR2 sequences are MDHEN and SYDVKM. Trimming took 3 bases from V and 2 from J, leaving 16 bases between them. The rearrangement links TRBV28 to TRBJ1-2; D is possibly TRBD1 (6 bases). The starting material was CD4+ or CD8+ T cells sorted from blood, obtained in a trial of the OX40 agonist ivuxolimab. This TCR was recovered from an adult with an advanced solid tumor such as melanoma, head and neck, liver or kidney cancer. This CDR3 reads CASSFPNRELNYGYTF. In nucleotides, the CDR3 is TGTGCCAGCAGTTTTCCTAACAGGGAGTTAAACTATGGCTACACCTTC.